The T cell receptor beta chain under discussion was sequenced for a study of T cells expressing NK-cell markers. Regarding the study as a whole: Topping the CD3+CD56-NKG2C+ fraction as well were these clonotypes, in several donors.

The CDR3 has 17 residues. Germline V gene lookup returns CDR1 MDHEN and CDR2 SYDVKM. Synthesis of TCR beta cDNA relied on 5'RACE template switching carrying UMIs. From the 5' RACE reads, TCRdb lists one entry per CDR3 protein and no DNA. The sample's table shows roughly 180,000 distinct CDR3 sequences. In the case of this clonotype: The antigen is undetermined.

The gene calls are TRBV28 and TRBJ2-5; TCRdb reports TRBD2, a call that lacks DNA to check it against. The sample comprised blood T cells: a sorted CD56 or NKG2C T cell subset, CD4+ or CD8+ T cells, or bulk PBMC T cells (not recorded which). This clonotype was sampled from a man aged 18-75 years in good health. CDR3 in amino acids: CASSLLLAGEIAETQYF.